This T cell receptor (beta chain) was identified during a study of preoperative IRX-2 immunotherapy in early breast cancer. Germline V gene data show CDR1 as LNHNV and CDR2 as YYDKDF (reference sequence). The CDR3 runs to 18 residues. Trimming removed 1 base at V and 0 bases at J, with 16 bases between. The treatment here: preoperative locoregional IRX-2 cytokine immunotherapy. Libraries were prepared by immunoSEQ multiplex PCR; TCRdb keeps only in-frame clonotypes and omits some of them. The repertoire includes about 33,000 clones, just under 90% of them detected once, and approximately 1.5% sits in the top ten.

The sequencing used tumor tissue, collected after IRX-2 immunotherapy. The chain is built from TRBV15 and TRBJ2-4, with D possibly being TRBD1 (5 bases). The origin of this receptor is a human donor with breast cancer. The CDR3 nucleotides read TGTGCCACCAGCAGAGCGGTGGGGCTGAAACTAGCCAAAAACATTCAGTACTTC. Translating gives CATSRAVGLKLAKNIQYF. The complete variable domain, with remaining parts taken from reference TRBV15 and TRBJ2-4, reads DAMVIQNPRYQVTQFGKPVTLSCSQTLNHNVMYWYQQKSSQAPKLLFHYYDKDFNNEADTPDNFQSRRPNTSFCFLDIRSPGLGDTAMYLCATSRAVGLKLAKNIQYFGAGTRLSVL.